Each of the 14 T cell receptor beta chains below was sequenced from the same sample in a study of T cells after yellow fever vaccination. TCRdb re-called the 5' RACE reads with MiXCR, one entry per CDR3 protein. Among hundreds of thousands of distinct CDR3 sequences, approximately 19% were seen once, and the ten largest hold over 15%. The material was PBMCs, obtained before the yellow fever booster vaccination. These receptors were obtained from a man younger than 35 who received the YFV17D yellow fever vaccine.

V usage is TRBV6-5 and J usage is TRBJ1-5; D is undetermined. Germline assignment: CDR1 MNHEY and CDR2 SVGAGI. The CDR3 is 13 residues long. V was clipped by 0 bases and J by 3 bases, with 3 bases between them. CDR3 nucleotides: TGTGCCAGCAGTTACTCGATCAATCAGCCCCAGCATTTT. It codes for CASSYSINQPQHF.

There are a few counts of this clonotype. V usage is TRBV6-5 and J usage is TRBJ2-7; weak D call: TRBD1 (6 bases). The CDR3 covers 15 residues. V lost 0 bases and J lost 4, with 13 bases in between. Germline lookup yields CDR1 MNHEY and CDR2 SVGAGI. Here the CDR3 reads CASSYSYQGNYEQYF. Written as DNA, the CDR3 is TGTGCCAGCAGTTACTCGTACCAGGGGAATTACGAGCAGTACTTC.

This clonotype has only a few counts. The chain carries TRBV5-1 and TRBJ2-1, with D maybe TRBD1 (6 bases). Germline CDR1 reads SGHRS; CDR2 reads YFSETQ. The CDR3 is 17 residues long. V was trimmed by 3 bases and J by 0 bases, leaving 16 bases between them. This chain's CDR3 is CASSSGGSLSSYNEQFF. CDR3 nucleotides: TGCGCCAGCAGCTCTGGGGGCAGCCTTAGCTCCTACAATGAGCAGTTCTTC.

The sample holds a few counts of this clonotype. The rearrangement links TRBV12-3 or TRBV12-4 to TRBJ2-7, with D possibly matching TRBD2 (6 bases). This CDR3 region has 14 residues. V was clipped by 4 bases and J by 2 bases, with 12 bases between them. Here the CDR3 reads CASSSFGGTYEQYF. The CDR3 DNA reads as TGTGCCAGCAGTTCTTTTGGGGGGACCTACGAGCAGTACTTC.

The table lists this clonotype with a few counts. The chain carries TRBV5-5 and TRBJ2-3; a possible D gene is TRBD2 (7 bases). The ends were cut back, 3 bases at V and 2 bases at J, with 19 bases in the middle. The CDR3 consists of 17 residues. Looked up from germline, CDR1 is SGHKS and CDR2 is YYEKEE (reference sequence). The CDR3 region is CASSWTGGPAYTDTQYF. As DNA, the CDR3 is TGTGCCAGCAGCTGGACCGGGGGGCCGGCCTACACAGATACGCAGTATTTT.

This clonotype was recorded a few times. The chain carries TRBV4-1 and TRBJ1-2, with a weak D call TRBD1 (6 bases). Germline V gene data show CDR1 as MGHRA and CDR2 as YSYEKL. The CDR3 has 18 amino acids. The V gene lost 0 bases and the J gene lost 4 bases, with 21 bases spanning the gap. The CDR3 region has the DNA TGCGCCAGCAGCCAAGATCTAGCTGGGTACAGGGAAGTCTATGGCTACACCTTC. The encoded protein is CASSQDLAGYREVYGYTF.

This clonotype was recorded a few times. The rearrangement joins TRBV7-2 to TRBJ2-1, with 10 bases lining up with TRBD1. Germline-derived CDR1 and CDR2 are SGHTA and FQGNSA. The V segment lost 5 bases and the J segment 9 bases; nucleotides outside the gene matches: 10. The CDR3 extends over 15 amino acids. CDR3 protein: CASSHRDRGWIEQFF. The CDR3 DNA is TGTGCCAGCAGCCACCGGGACAGGGGATGGATTGAGCAGTTCTTC.

The chain uses TRBV3-1 and TRBJ1-6, with a tentative D call TRBD1 (6 bases). CDR1 and CDR2 (germline): LGHDT, YNNKEL (reference sequence). CDR3 length: 14 amino acids. V lost 5 bases, J lost 10 bases, and 15 bases lay in between. As DNA, the CDR3 is TGTGCCAGCAGCTCGGTAACGGGACAATCACCCCTCCACTTT. It is translated as CASSSVTGQSPLHF.

This chain uses TRBV6-2 or TRBV6-3 with TRBJ2-7; perhaps TRBD1 as D (5 bases). Trimming took off 0 bases at V and 5 bases at J, with 11 bases between the two ends. The germline CDR1 and CDR2 sequences are MNHEY and SVGEGT. This CDR3 contains 14 residues. CDR3 residues: CASSYSRGRDEQYF. Written as DNA, the CDR3 is TGTGCCAGCAGTTACTCGAGAGGCAGGGACGAGCAGTACTTC.

The J gene is TRBJ2-7, the V gene TRBV5-1; TRBD2 is a possible D gene (5 bases). The germline V gene has CDR1 SGHRS and CDR2 YFSETQ. The CDR3 has 14 amino acids. V was trimmed by 1 base and J by 3 bases, leaving 11 bases between them. The CDR3 loop reads CASSLTVGSYEQYF. The CDR3 bases are TGCGCCAGCAGCTTGACCGTTGGGAGCTACGAGCAGTACTTC.

The chain uses TRBV20-1 and TRBJ1-5; D not certain. The CDR3 is 13 amino acids. Trimming left V 4 bases short and J 0 bases short, with 7 bases between. Germline V gene sequence: CDR1 DFQATT, CDR2 SNEGSKA (reference sequence). The CDR3 DNA follows: TGCAGTGCTACACTGTATAGCAATCAGCCCCAGCATTTT. It translates to CSATLYSNQPQHF.

The rearrangement links TRBV2 to TRBJ2-5, with D perhaps matching TRBD2 (5 bases). V lost 7 bases and J lost 5, with 26 bases in between. This CDR3 has 17 amino acids. Germline values: CDR1 SNHLY, CDR2 FYNNEI. Here the CDR3 reads CASTGGGRLRQWETQYF. CDR3 in DNA: TGTGCCAGCACCGGAGGTGGACGGCTGAGGCAATGGGAGACCCAGTACTTC.

This clonotype came up many times. The chain is built from TRBV5-1 and TRBJ1-6; TRBD1 might be the D (5 bases). Between the trimmed V and J ends, which lost 0 bases and 9 bases, there was a span of 10 bases. This CDR3 is 14 amino acids long. The germline CDR1 and CDR2 sequences are SGHRS and YFSETQ. The CDR3 region has the DNA TGCGCCAGCAGCTTGGGAGGGGTTATTTCACCCCTCCACTTT. Translation: CASSLGGVISPLHF.

The chain combines TRBV20-1 with TRBJ1-1; a weak D match, TRBD1 (6 bases). The CDR3 consists of 13 residues. Germline loops: CDR1 DFQATT, CDR2 SNEGSKA (reference sequence). V was clipped by 3 bases and J by 3 bases, with 11 bases between them. The CDR3 sequence: CSASRGADTEAFF. The CDR3 region has the DNA TGCAGTGCTAGTAGGGGGGCGGACACTGAAGCTTTCTTT.